This TCR beta chain was observed in a study of beta chain features in type 1 diabetes. Study as a whole: Age, gender, cell numbers and subset yield matched between patients and controls.

To note about this clone: Its antigen is currently unknown.

J was trimmed by 4 bases and V by 3 bases; bases with no gene match: 6. Germline V gene sequence: CDR1 SGHVS, CDR2 FNYEAQ. The CDR3 runs to 15 residues. Since all of the isolated RNA was reverse transcribed, expressed TCRB transcripts were what got sequenced. Repertoires were generated with immunoSEQ multiplex PCR, while TCRdb's copy carries only in-frame clones and drops some. This sample carries 160,000 or so clones, approximately 9.1% of them seen once, and the ten largest clones take 0.7%. Broader study findings: Researchers report that Type 1 diabetes patients had moderately but significantly shorter TCRB CDR3s across all four CD4+ subsets. Researchers caution that PCR might favor shorter templates, equally among patients and controls.

This clonotype was sampled from a woman aged 30 to 39 with type 1 diabetes. Sequenced input: central memory CD4+ T cells from blood. The chain uses TRBV7-6 and TRBJ2-3, with TRBD2 matching 8 bases. In DNA, the CDR3 is TGTGCCAGCAGCTTTAGAGCGGGAGAAGCAGATACGCAGTATTTT. It specifies CASSFRAGEADTQYF.